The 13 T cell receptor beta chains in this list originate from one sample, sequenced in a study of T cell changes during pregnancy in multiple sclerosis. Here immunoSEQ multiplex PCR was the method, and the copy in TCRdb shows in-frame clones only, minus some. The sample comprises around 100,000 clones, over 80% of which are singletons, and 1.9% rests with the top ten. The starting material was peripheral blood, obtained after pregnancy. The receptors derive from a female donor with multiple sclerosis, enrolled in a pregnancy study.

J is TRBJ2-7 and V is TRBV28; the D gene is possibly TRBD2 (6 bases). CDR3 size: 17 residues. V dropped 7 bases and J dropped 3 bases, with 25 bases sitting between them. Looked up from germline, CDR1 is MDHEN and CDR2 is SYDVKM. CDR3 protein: CASNQLRWGVPVYEQYF. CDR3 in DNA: TGTGCCAGCAACCAGCTGCGATGGGGGGTCCCAGTCTACGAGCAGTACTTC.

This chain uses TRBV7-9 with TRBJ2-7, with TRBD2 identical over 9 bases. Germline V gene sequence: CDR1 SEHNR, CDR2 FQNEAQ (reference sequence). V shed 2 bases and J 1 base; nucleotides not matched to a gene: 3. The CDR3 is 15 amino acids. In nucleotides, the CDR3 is TGTGCCAGCAGCTTACCTCTAGCGGGATCCTACGAGCAGTACTTC. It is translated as CASSLPLAGSYEQYF. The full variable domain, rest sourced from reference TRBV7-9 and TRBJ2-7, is DTGVSQNPRHKITKRGQNVTFRCDPISEHNRLYWYRQTLGQGPEFLTYFQNEAQLEKSRLLSDRFSAERPKGSFSTLEIQRTEQGDSAMYLCASSLPLAGSYEQYFGPGTRLTVT.

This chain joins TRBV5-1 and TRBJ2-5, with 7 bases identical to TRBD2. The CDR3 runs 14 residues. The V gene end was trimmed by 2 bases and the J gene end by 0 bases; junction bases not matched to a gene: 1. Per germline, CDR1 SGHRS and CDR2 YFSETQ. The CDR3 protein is CASSLGTNQETQYF. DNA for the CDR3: TGCGCCAGCAGCTTAGGGACTAACCAAGAGACCCAGTACTTC.

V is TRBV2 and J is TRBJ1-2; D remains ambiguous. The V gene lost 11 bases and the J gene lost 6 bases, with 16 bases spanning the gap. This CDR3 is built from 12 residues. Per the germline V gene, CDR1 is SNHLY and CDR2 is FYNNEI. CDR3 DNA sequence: TGTGCCCTCGGCGAGGTTATCCATGGCTACACCTTC. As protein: CALGEVIHGYTF.

As DNA, the CDR3 is TGTGCCTGGAGTACCGGGACAGGTTTTTATGGCTACACCTTC. It translates to CAWSTGTGFYGYTF. V and J are TRBV30 and TRBJ1-2, with TRBD1 identical over 8 bases. This CDR3 has 14 amino acids. CDR1 and CDR2 from the germline V gene are GTSNPN and SVGIG (reference sequence). Trimming at V came to 2 bases and at J to 5 bases, leaving 7 bases not matched to a gene. Together with reference TRBV30 and TRBJ1-2, the CDR3 gives the full variable domain: SQTIHQWPATLVQPVGSPLSLECTVEGTSNPNLYWYRQAAGRGLQLLFYSVGIGQISSEVPQNLSASRPQDRQFILSSKKLLLSDSGFYLCAWSTGTGFYGYTFGSGTRLTVV.

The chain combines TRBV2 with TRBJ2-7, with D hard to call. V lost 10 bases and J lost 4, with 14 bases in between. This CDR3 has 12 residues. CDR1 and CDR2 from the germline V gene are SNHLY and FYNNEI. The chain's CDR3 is CANTRGSYEQYF. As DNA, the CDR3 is TGTGCCAACACAAGAGGCAGTTACGAGCAGTACTTC.

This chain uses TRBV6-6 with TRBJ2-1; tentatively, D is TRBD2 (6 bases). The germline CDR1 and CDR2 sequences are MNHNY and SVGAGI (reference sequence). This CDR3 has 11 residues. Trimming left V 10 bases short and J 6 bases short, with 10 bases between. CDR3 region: CATRRGNEQFF. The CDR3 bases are TGTGCCACTCGGAGGGGCAATGAGCAGTTCTTC.

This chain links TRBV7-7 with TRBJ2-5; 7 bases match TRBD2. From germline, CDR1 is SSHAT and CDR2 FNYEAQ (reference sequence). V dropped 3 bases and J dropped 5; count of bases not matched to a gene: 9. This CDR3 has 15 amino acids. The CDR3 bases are TGTGCCAGCAGCTTGGAGCGGGACCGTTGGGAGACCCAGTACTTC. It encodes CASSLERDRWETQYF.

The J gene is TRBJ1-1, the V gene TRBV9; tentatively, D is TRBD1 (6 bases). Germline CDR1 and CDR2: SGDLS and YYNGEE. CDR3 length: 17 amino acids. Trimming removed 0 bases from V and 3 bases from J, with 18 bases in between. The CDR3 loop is CASSVGGTTSWDTEAFF. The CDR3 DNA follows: TGTGCCAGCAGCGTAGGTGGGACAACCTCCTGGGACACTGAAGCTTTCTTT.

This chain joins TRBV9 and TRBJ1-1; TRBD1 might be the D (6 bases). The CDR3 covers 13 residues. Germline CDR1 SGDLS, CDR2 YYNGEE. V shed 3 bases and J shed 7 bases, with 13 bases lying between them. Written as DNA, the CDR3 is TGTGCCAGCAGCGAGGGGGAACGGGGTGAAGCTTTCTTT. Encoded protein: CASSEGERGEAFF.

CDR3 sequence reads: CASSSRVGAEAFF. The DNA for the CDR3 is TGTGCCAGCAGCTCAAGGGTCGGGGCTGAAGCTTTCTTT. The chain links TRBV13 to TRBJ1-1, with D unclear. CDR3 length: 13 amino acids. Trimming took 4 bases from V and 6 from J, leaving 12 bases between them. Germline-derived CDR1 and CDR2 are PRHDT and FYEKMQ (reference sequence). Using reference TRBV13 and TRBJ1-1 for the parts outside the CDR3, the full variable domain is AAGVIQSPRHLIKEKRETATLKCYPIPRHDTVYWYQQGPGQDPQFLISFYEKMQSDKGSIPDRFSAQQFSDYHSELNMSSLELGDSALYFCASSSRVGAEAFFGQGTRLTVV.

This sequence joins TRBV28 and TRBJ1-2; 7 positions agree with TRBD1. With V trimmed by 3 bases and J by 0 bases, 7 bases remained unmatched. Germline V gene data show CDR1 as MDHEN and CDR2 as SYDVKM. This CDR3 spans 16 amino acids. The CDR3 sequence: CASSLVGQRSNYGYTF. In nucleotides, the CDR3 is TGTGCCAGCAGTTTGGTGGGACAGCGGTCTAACTATGGCTACACCTTC.

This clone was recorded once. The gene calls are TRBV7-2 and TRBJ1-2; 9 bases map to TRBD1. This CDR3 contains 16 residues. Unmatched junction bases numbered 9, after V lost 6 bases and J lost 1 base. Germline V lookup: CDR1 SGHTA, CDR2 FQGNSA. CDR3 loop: CASSAPGTGFNYGYTF. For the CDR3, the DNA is TGTGCCAGCAGTGCTCCCGGGACAGGGTTTAACTATGGCTACACCTTC.